Given below is one T cell receptor beta chain in context. Its antigen is not yet known. Base qualities are not provided; no much larger clone lies one nucleotide away. Based on the germline V gene (reference sequence), the CDR1 and CDR2 sequences are MNHNY and SVGAGI. The germline ends are 11 bases apart after V is trimmed by 5 bases and J by 6 bases. From the cysteine through the phenylalanine, the CDR3 covers 12 amino acids. The DNA shown is the 36-base CDR3, in frame from base 1. These data belong to a study of spatial heterogeneity in lung cancer (dated by TCRdb to the late 2010s). As for the study more broadly: Beta-chain transcripts were consistently detected in greater numbers than alpha-chain transcripts, which likely reflects a higher abundance of beta-chain transcripts. TCR alpha and beta repertoires were quantitatively compared across multiple tumor regions, matched nontumor lung and blood in non-small cell lung cancer. In the raw uncorrected reads, each unique combination of TCR and UMI appeared more than ten times on average. The study linked features of the TCR repertoire to counts of nonsynonymous mutations, which were determined by whole-exome sequencing of tumor tissue. At surgery, around 200 tumor regions, around 67 matched nontumor lung samples and a few dozen PBMC samples were TCR-sequenced for both alpha and beta chains. The investigation overall reported the following: Additional single-cell paired TCR alpha and beta sequencing was considered necessary to confirm, at a functional level, the hypothesis that regional TCRs recognize regional mutations. Ubiquitous expanded tumor TCRs were found in blood more often at tumor resection than at routine follow-up.

The method was 5' RACE. The instrument was a NextSeq 500. To allow correction of PCR and sequencing errors, the TCR library protocol tagged every TCR cDNA molecule with a unique molecular identifier. The paper's data handling went like this. TCR identification, UMI-based error correction and CDR3 extraction were performed with Decombinator tools. Expanded TCRs were defined as those above a frequency of 2 per 1,000, corresponding to the top 1% of the tumor frequency distribution. Rényi diversity was computed with the R vegan package after subsampling each repertoire 100 times to 5,000 TCRs. CDR3 similarity networks were built from amino acid triplet string-kernel similarity, connecting CDR3s with pairwise similarity above 0.82. TCRdb's own reprocessing of the public reads used fastp at Q25 and MiXCR and kept productive beta chains. Every CDR3 protein is listed once, alongside the most common genes and DNA of its rows. Here the V and J calls rest on TCRdb's processing, not on the authors' analysis. Recorded for this sample are 60,000 to 90,000 distinct CDR3 sequences; under 8.5% of them occurred a single time. Together, the top ten hold roughly 6.4% of the sample.

The time point label, read with the paper, signifies: sample taken at primary tumor resection. The donors were 65 to 90 patients from the lung TRACERx cohort who had early-stage, untreated non-small cell lung cancer. TCR sequencing used whole RNA extracted from tumor and nontumor lung tissue, or from cryopreserved PBMC samples, without cell sorting. A patient was chosen for TCR sequencing only when enough RNA was available from at least two tumor regions. In this chain, TRBV6-6 is recombined with TRBJ2-7, with the identity of the D gene unclear. The material was PBMCs, obtained at surgery. The TCR originated in a male donor with early-stage non-small cell lung cancer. CDR3 loop: CASSRGPVEQYF. The sequenced DNA: TGTGCCAGCAGTCGCGGACCTGTCGAGCAGTACTTC.